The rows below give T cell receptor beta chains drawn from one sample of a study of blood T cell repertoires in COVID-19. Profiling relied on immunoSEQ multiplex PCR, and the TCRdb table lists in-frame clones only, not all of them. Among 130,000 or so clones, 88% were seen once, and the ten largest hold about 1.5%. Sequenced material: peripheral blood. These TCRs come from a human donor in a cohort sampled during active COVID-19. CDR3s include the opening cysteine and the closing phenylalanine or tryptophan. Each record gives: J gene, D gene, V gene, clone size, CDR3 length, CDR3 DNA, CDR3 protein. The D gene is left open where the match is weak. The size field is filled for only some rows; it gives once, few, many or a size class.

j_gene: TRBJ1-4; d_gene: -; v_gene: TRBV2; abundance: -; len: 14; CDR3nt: TGTGCCAGCAGTGGGGCCAGCTCTAATGAAAAACTGTTTTTT; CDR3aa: CASSGASSNEKLFF
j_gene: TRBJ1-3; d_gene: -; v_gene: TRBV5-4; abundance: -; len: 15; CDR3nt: TGTGCCAGCAGCTTAGACTCCTACTCTGGAAACACCATATATTTT; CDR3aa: CASSLDSYSGNTIYF
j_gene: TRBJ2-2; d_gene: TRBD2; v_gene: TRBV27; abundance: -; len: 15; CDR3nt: TGTGCCAGCAGTCAGCAACTAGCGGGTTCCGGGGAGCTGTTTTTT; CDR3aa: CASSQQLAGSGELFF
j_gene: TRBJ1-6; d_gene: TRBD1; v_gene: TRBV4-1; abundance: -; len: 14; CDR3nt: TGCGCCAGCGCCCCGGACAGGGGGAATTCACCCCTCCACTTT; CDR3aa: CASAPDRGNSPLHF
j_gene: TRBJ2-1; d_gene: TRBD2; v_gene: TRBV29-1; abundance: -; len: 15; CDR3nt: TGCAGCGTTTCCGTACTAGCGGGGGCCTACAATGAGCAGTTCTTC; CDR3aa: CSVSVLAGAYNEQFF
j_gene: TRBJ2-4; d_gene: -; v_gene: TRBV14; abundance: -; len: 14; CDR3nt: TGTGCCAGCAGCCCACCGGGAACCAAAAACATTCAGTACTTC; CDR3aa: CASSPPGTKNIQYF
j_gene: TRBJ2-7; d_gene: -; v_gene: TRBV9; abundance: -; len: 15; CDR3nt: TGTGCCAGCAGCGCTGGGGGAGGATCCAATCACGAGCAGTACTTC; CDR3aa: CASSAGGGSNHEQYF
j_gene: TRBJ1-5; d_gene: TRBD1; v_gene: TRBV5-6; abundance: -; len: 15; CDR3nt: TGTGCCAGCAGCTTCAGGGGGGTAAACAATCAGCCCCAGCATTTT; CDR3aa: CASSFRGVNNQPQHF
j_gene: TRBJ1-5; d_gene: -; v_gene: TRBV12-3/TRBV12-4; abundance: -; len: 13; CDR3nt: TGTGCCAGCAGTTTAAGACAGAATCAGCCCCAGCATTTT; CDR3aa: CASSLRQNQPQHF
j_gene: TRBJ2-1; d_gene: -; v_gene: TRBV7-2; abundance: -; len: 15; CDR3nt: TGTGCCAGCAGCTCATCGTGGGTGACGGGGAATGAGCAGTTCTTC; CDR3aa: CASSSSWVTGNEQFF
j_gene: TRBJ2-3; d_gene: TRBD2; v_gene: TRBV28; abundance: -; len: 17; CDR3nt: TGTGCCAGCAGACCTCCTAGCGGGAGTTGGCGCACAGATACGCAGTATTTT; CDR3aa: CASRPPSGSWRTDTQYF
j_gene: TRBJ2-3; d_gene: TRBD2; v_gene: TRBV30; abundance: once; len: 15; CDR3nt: TGTGCCTGGAAGAGTGGACTAGCGGGTACAGATACGCAGTATTTT; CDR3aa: CAWKSGLAGTDTQYF
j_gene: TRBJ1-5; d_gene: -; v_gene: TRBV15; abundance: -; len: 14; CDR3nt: TGTGCCACCAGCAGGGACAGTAGCAATCAGCCCCAGCATTTT; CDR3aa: CATSRDSSNQPQHF
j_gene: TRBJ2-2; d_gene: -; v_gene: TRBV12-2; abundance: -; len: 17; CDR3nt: TGTGCAAGTCGCTTCCGGGAGGAGGATAATGACACCGGGGAGCTGTTTTTT; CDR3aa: CASRFREEDNDTGELFF
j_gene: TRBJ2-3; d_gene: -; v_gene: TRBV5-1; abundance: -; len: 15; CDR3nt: TGCGCCAGCAGGTTACAGACCCTGAGCACAGATACGCAGTATTTT; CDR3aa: CASRLQTLSTDTQYF
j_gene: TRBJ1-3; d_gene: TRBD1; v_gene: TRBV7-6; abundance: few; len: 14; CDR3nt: TGTGCCAGCAGCCCCGGGACAGGGTTGGACACCATATATTTT; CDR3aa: CASSPGTGLDTIYF
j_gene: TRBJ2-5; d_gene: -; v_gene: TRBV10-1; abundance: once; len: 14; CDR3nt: TGCGCCAGCCATAGACTAGATTCGTGGGAGACCCAGTACTTC; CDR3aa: CASHRLDSWETQYF
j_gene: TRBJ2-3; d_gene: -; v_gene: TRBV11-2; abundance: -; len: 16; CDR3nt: TGTGCCAGCAGCTTAGAAGGCGGGTCCTACACAGATACGCAGTATTTT; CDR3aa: CASSLEGGSYTDTQYF
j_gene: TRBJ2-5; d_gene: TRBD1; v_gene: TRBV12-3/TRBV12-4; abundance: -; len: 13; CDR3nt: TGTGCCAGCAGTTGGGACAGTCAAGAGACCCAGTACTTC; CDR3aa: CASSWDSQETQYF
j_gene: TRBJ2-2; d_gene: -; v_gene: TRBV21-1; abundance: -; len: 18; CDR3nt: TGTGCCAGCAGCGACCACTTTGGGGGGATCGCGAACACCGGGGAGCTGTTTTTT; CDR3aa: CASSDHFGGIANTGELFF
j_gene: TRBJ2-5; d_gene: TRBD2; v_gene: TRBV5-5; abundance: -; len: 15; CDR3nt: TGTGCCAGCAGCTCGGGGACTAGCGGGGGTGAGACCCAGTACTTC; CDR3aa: CASSSGTSGGETQYF
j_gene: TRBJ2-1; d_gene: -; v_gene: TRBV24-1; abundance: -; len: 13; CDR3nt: TGTGCCTCCAGCGACAGCTCCTACAATGAGCAGTTCTTC; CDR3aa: CASSDSSYNEQFF
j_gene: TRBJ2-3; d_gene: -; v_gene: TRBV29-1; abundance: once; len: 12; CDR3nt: TGCAGCGTTGAAAAGACAGTGGATACGCAGTATTTT; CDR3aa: CSVEKTVDTQYF
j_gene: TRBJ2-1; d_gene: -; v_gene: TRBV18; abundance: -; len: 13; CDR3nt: TGTGCCAGCTCACCCCGACTAGACGATGAGCAGTTCTTC; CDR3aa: CASSPRLDDEQFF
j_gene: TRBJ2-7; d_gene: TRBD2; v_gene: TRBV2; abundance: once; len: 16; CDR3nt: TGTGCCAGCAGCCACACAATAGCGGGAGTTTCCTACGAGCAGTACTTC; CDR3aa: CASSHTIAGVSYEQYF
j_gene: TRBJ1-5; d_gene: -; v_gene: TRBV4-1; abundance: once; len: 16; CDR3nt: TGCGCCAGCAGCCAAGCAGTGGGGAGGGTTGGACAGCCCCAGCATTTT; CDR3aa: CASSQAVGRVGQPQHF
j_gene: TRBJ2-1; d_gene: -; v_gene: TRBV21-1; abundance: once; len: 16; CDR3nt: TGTGCCAGCAGCAAGGCATGGGACAGGGGGCACAATGAGCAGTTCTTC; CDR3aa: CASSKAWDRGHNEQFF